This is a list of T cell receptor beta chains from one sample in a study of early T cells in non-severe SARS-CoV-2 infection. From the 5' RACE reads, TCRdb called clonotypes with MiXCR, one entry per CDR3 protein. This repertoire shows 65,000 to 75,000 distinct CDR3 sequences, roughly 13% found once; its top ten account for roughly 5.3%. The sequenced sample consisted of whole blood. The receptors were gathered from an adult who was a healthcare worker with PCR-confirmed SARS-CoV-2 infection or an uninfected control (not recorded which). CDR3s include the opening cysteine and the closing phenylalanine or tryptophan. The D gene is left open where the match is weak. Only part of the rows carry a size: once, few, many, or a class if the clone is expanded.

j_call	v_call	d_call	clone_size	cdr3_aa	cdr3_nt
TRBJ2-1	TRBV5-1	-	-	CASSLGPEYNEQFF	TGCGCCAGCAGCTTGGGACCGGAATACAATGAGCAGTTCTTC
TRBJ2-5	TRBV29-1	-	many	CSVFGGETQYF	TGCAGCGTTTTTGGTGGGGAGACCCAGTACTTC
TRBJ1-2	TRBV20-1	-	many	CSARDLDRNHGYTF	TGCAGTGCTAGAGACCTAGACAGGAACCATGGCTACACCTTC
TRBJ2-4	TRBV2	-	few	CASGTVFGGHENIQYF	TGTGCCAGCGGAACAGTCTTTGGCGGGCATGAAAACATTCAGTACTTC
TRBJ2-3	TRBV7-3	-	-	CASSTRRGGTDTQYF	TGTGCCAGCAGCACCCGCCGGGGCGGCACAGATACGCAGTATTTT
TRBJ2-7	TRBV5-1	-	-	CASSTDAGASSYEQYF	TGCGCCAGCAGCACCGATGCGGGGGCCAGCTCCTACGAGCAGTACTTC
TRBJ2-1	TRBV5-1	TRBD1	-	CASRRDRGGEQFF	TGCGCCAGCCGCCGGGACAGGGGAGGTGAGCAGTTCTTC
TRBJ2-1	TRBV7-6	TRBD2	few	CASSGAGVSSYNEQFF	TGTGCCAGCAGCGGAGCGGGGGTGAGCTCCTACAATGAGCAGTTCTTC
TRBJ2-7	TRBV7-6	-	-	CASSFDRFSYEQYF	TGTGCCAGCAGCTTTGACCGGTTCTCCTACGAGCAGTACTTC
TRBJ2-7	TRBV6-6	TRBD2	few	CASRGPGPQGIAGAREQYF	TGTGCCAGCAGGGGCCCGGGACCCCAAGGTATAGCGGGGGCGAGGGAGCAGTACTTC
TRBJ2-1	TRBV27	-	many	CASSTTLAPEAYNEQFF	TGTGCCAGCAGTACGACCTTAGCCCCGGAGGCGTACAATGAGCAGTTCTTC
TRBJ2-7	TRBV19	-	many	CASTGPDYEQYF	TGTGCCAGTACGGGACCGGACTACGAGCAGTACTTC
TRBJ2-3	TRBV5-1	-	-	CASSTVLADTQYF	TGCGCCAGCAGTACGGTCCTTGCAGATACGCAGTATTTT
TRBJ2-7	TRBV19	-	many	CATLLDRDFPYEQYF	TGTGCCACCCTTCTTGACCGGGACTTTCCCTACGAGCAGTACTTC
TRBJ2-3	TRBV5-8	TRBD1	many	CASSLDRGTDTQYF	TGTGCCAGCAGCTTGGACAGGGGAACAGATACGCAGTATTTT
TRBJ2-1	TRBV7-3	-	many	CASSLTSRGSVSYNEQFF	TGTGCCAGCAGCTTAACATCACGGGGCTCCGTTTCCTACAATGAGCAGTTCTTC
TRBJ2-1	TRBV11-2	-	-	CASRDLSSYNEQFF	TGTGCCAGCAGGGACTTGAGCTCCTACAATGAGCAGTTCTTC
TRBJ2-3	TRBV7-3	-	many	CASSRTGGTDTQYF	TGTGCCAGCAGCCGCACCGGGGGCACAGATACGCAGTATTTT
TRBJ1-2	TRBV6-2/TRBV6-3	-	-	CASSHKIYGYTF	TGTGCCAGCAGCCATAAAATCTATGGCTACACCTTC
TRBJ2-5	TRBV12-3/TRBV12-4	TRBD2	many	CASSPGGPGTQYF	TGTGCCAGCAGCCCGGGGGGGCCCGGGACCCAGTACTTC
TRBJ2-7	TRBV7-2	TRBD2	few	CASSSRLAGAVYEQYF	TGTGCCAGCAGTTCCCGACTAGCGGGAGCCGTGTACGAGCAGTACTTC
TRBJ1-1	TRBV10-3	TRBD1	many	CAISGVPGGRDTEAFF	TGTGCCATCAGTGGGGTTCCAGGGGGAAGGGACACTGAAGCTTTCTTT
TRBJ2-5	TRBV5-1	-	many	CASSSGVAETQYF	TGCGCCAGCAGCTCAGGGGTGGCCGAGACCCAGTACTTC
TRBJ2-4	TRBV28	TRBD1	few	CASSSPDRGVIQYF	TGTGCCAGCAGTTCCCCGGACAGGGGAGTCATTCAGTACTTC
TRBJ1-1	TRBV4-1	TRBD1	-	CASSQAGQADTEAFF	TGCGCCAGCAGCCAAGCCGGACAGGCTGACACTGAAGCTTTCTTT
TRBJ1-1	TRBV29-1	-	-	CSATENTEAFF	TGCAGCGCGACAGAGAACACTGAAGCTTTCTTT
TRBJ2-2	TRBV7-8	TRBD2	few	CASSLEISGSLHTGELFF	TGTGCCAGCAGCTTAGAAATTAGCGGGAGCCTGCACACCGGGGAGCTGTTTTTT
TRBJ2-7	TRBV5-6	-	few	CASSLQQGASEQYF	TGTGCCAGCAGCTTGCAACAGGGAGCCTCCGAGCAGTACTTC
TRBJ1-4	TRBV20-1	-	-	CSARDLSQNNEKLFF	TGCAGTGCTAGAGATCTGTCGCAGAACAATGAAAAACTGTTTTTT
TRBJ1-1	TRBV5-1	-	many	CASSLARSGSTEAFF	TGCGCCAGCAGCTTGGCACGGTCCGGGAGCACTGAAGCTTTCTTT
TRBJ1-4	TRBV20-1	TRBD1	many	CSARVSPGQGVSDEKLFF	TGCAGTGCTAGAGTGTCTCCGGGACAGGGCGTTTCCGATGAAAAACTGTTTTTT
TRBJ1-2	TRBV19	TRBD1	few	CASSIPGTASGYTF	TGTGCCAGTAGTATTCCCGGGACAGCGAGCGGCTACACCTTC
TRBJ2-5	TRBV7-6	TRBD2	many	CASKSGGGTQYF	TGTGCCAGCAAAAGCGGGGGCGGGACCCAGTACTTC
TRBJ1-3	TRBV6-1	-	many	CASSDRWLSLGNTIYF	TGTGCCAGCAGTGATCGGTGGCTATCTTTGGGAAACACCATATATTTT
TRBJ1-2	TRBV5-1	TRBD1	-	CASSLEPGTAYGYTF	TGCGCCAGCAGCTTGGAGCCTGGGACAGCCTATGGCTACACCTTC
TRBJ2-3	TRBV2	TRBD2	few	CASSTGAGVGDTQYF	TGTGCCAGCTCTACCGGGGCGGGGGTCGGAGATACGCAGTATTTT
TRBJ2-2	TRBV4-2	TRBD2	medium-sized	CASSQDQASGNLNTGELFF	TGTGCCAGCAGCCAAGATCAGGCTAGCGGGAATCTGAACACCGGGGAGCTGTTTTTT
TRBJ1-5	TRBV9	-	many	CASSPDPNSNQPQHF	TGTGCCAGCAGCCCCGATCCGAATAGCAATCAGCCCCAGCATTTT
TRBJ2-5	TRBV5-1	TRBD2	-	CASRRTSGRPQETQYF	TGCGCCAGCAGGCGAACTAGCGGGAGACCTCAAGAGACCCAGTACTTC
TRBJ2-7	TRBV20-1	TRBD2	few	CSASQLAGAAEQYF	TGCAGTGCTAGCCAACTAGCGGGGGCGGCCGAGCAGTACTTC
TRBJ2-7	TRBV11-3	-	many	CASSLDLSRQLYEQYF	TGTGCCAGCAGCTTAGATCTAAGTCGTCAGCTCTACGAGCAGTACTTC
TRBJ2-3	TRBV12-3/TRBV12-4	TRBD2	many	CASSSPAGGLTDTQYF	TGTGCCAGCAGTTCCCCGGCGGGGGGGCTCACAGATACGCAGTATTTT
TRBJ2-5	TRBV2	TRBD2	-	CASSGTSGSVVRYF	TGTGCCAGCAGTGGGACTAGCGGGTCGGTGGTAAGGTACTTC
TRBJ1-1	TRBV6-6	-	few	CASSRVGGNTEAFF	TGTGCCAGCAGTCGGGTGGGCGGGAACACTGAAGCTTTCTTT
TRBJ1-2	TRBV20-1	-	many	CSAKTSRDTYYGYTF	TGCAGTGCCAAGACCAGCCGGGACACCTACTATGGCTACACCTTC
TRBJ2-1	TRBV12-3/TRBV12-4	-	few	CASSFGSRPYNEQFF	TGTGCCAGCAGTTTCGGCAGCCGTCCCTACAATGAGCAGTTCTTC
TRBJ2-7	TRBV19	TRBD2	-	CASSMTSATYEQYF	TGTGCCAGTAGTATGACTAGCGCGACCTACGAGCAGTACTTC
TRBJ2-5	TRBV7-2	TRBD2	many	CASSTRLAGGQETQYF	TGTGCCAGCAGCACCCGACTAGCGGGGGGGCAAGAGACCCAGTACTTC
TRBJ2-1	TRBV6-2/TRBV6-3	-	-	CASSYETRDDQFF	TGTGCCAGCAGTTACGAGACAAGGGATGATCAGTTCTTC
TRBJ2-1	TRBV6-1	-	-	CASSRGRGGSYNEQFF	TGTGCCAGCAGCAGGGGGAGGGGAGGCTCCTACAATGAGCAGTTCTTC
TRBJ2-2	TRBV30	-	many	CAWMATNTGELFF	TGTGCCTGGATGGCAACGAACACCGGGGAGCTGTTTTTT
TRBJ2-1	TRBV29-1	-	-	CSVLNAGEQFF	TGCAGCGTTTTGAACGCCGGAGAGCAGTTCTTC